These 29 T cell receptor beta chains were all obtained from the same sample, sequenced in a study of control samples from healthy donors and cancer patients. Assay: immunoSEQ multiplex PCR; the TCRdb copy retains only in-frame clones and omits some. This sample has about 98,000 clones, with approximately 81% found just once. Input material: blood. These receptors were collected from a woman aged 30 to 39 in good health.

CDR3 loop: CASGSNYGYTF. The CDR3 DNA sequence: TGTGCTAGTGGCTCAAACTATGGCTACACCTTC. This chain connects TRBV12-5 to TRBJ1-2; D call uncertain. Germline V gives CDR1 LGHNT, CDR2 FRNRAP. V was shortened by 6 bases and J by 2 bases, with 4 bases between the two germline ends. The CDR3 runs 11 residues. Full variable domain (outside the CDR3, taken from reference TRBV12-5 and TRBJ1-2): DARVTQTPRHKVTEMGQEVTMRCQPILGHNTVFWYRQTMMQGLELLAYFRNRAPLDDSGMPKDRFSAEMPDATLATLKIQPSEPRDSAVYFCASGSNYGYTFGSGTRLTVV.

The V gene is TRBV15, the J gene TRBJ1-1; no clear D. With 4 bases removed from V and 7 bases from J, the gap between germline ends came to 10 bases. Germline CDR1 reads LNHNV; CDR2 reads YYDKDF (reference sequence). This CDR3 has 12 residues. In DNA, the CDR3 is TGTGCCACCAGCATTCGACGGAGTGAAGCTTTCTTT. It codes for CATSIRRSEAFF.

This clone was counted a few times. The J gene is TRBJ1-2, the V gene TRBV12-3 or TRBV12-4; D is uncertain. V lost 5 bases to trimming and J lost 4 bases, with 8 bases between them. The CDR3 contains 12 residues. CDR3 sequence: CASSSSTYGYTF. CDR3 sequence (DNA): TGTGCCAGCAGTAGCAGCACCTATGGCTACACCTTC.

The chain carries TRBV13 and TRBJ1-1; D is unresolved. Germline CDR1 is PRHDT and CDR2 is FYEKMQ (reference sequence). The germline V and J ends were trimmed by 7 bases and 1 base, with 13 bases remaining between them. The CDR3 consists of 14 residues. CDR3 region: CASTEGLGNTEAFF. In DNA, the CDR3 is TGTGCCAGCACCGAGGGCCTCGGGAACACTGAAGCTTTCTTT.

This chain connects TRBV7-2 to TRBJ2-3; 13 bases match TRBD2. V shed 2 bases and J 2 bases; nucleotides not matched to a gene: 1. The CDR3 is 16 amino acids. CDR1 is SGHTA, CDR2 FQGNSA, per germline. The CDR3 is CASSLTSGGATDTQYF. CDR3 nucleotides: TGTGCCAGCAGCTTAACTAGCGGGGGGGCCACAGATACGCAGTATTTT.

The chain recombines TRBV3-1 (or the pseudogene TRBV3-2) with TRBJ2-7, with 9 bases lining up with TRBD1. CDR3 length equals 14 residues. Trimming removed 5 bases from V and 5 bases from J; junction bases left unmatched: 7. The germline CDR1 and CDR2 sequences are LGHDT and YNNKEL (reference sequence). This CDR3 is CASSTWGQGNEQYF. CDR3 bases: TGTGCCAGCAGCACTTGGGGACAGGGAAACGAGCAGTACTTC.

The chain is built from TRBV5-6 and TRBJ1-1; possibly TRBD1 for D (5 bases). The V end lost 9 bases, the J end lost 5 bases, and 14 bases lay between the germline ends. The CDR3 consists of 12 residues. Looked up from germline, CDR1 is SGHDT and CDR2 is YYEEEE. The CDR3, as DNA: TGTGCCACAGGGAATAAGGATACTGAAGCTTTCTTT. Translating gives CATGNKDTEAFF.

The chain has TRBV5-5 and TRBJ1-2; possible D gene TRBD1, 6 bases. With 0 bases removed from V and 6 bases from J, the gap between germline ends came to 18 bases. The CDR3 has 16 residues. Looked up from germline, CDR1 is SGHKS and CDR2 is YYEKEE (reference sequence). CDR3 in DNA: TGTGCCAGCAGCTTGGTAGGGCGGCAGGGGAGTGATGGCTACACCTTC. Encoded protein: CASSLVGRQGSDGYTF.

J is TRBJ2-6 and V is TRBV5-6, with 11 bases that match TRBD2. The CDR3 sequence is 17 residues long. Trimming at V came to 0 bases and at J to 1 base, leaving 0 bases not matched to a gene. Germline values: CDR1 SGHDT, CDR2 YYEEEE. CDR3: CASSLGLAGSGANVLTF. Written as DNA, the CDR3 is TGTGCCAGCAGCTTGGGACTAGCGGGGTCTGGGGCCAACGTCCTGACTTTC.

This sequence joins TRBV5-4 and TRBJ1-2; a weak D match, TRBD1 (5 bases). CDR1 and CDR2 (germline): SGHNT, YYREEE (reference sequence). V was shortened by 2 bases and J by 4 bases, with 12 bases between the two germline ends. The CDR3 length is 14 residues. The CDR3 protein is CASSFGRVGYGYTF. The CDR3 DNA follows: TGTGCCAGCAGCTTTGGCAGGGTGGGCTATGGCTACACCTTC. Complete variable domain (other parts from reference TRBV5-4 and TRBJ1-2): ETGVTQSPTHLIKTRGQQVTLRCSSQSGHNTVSWYQQALGQGPQFIFQYYREEENGRGNFPPRFSGLQFPNYSSELNVNALELDDSALYLCASSFGRVGYGYTFGSGTRLTVV.

This chain uses TRBV2 with TRBJ1-4; D gene ambiguous. The V gene lost 7 bases and the J gene lost 7 bases, with 16 bases spanning the gap. CDR1 is SNHLY, CDR2 FYNNEI, per germline. There are 14 residues in the CDR3. The CDR3 DNA sequence: TGTGCCAGCATTTCCGGATCCCTAAGTGAAAAACTGTTTTTT. It specifies CASISGSLSEKLFF.

The chain uses TRBV7-8 and TRBJ1-2; D is ambiguous. V lost 0 bases to trimming and J lost 5 bases, with 13 bases between them. The CDR3 runs 15 residues. Germline V gene data show CDR1 as SGHVS and CDR2 as FQNEAQ. The CDR3 DNA follows: TGTGCCAGCAGCTTAGCCCACAGCGAGGGATATGGCTACACCTTC. Translated, it gives CASSLAHSEGYGYTF.

The chain recombines TRBV29-1 with TRBJ1-3; D might be TRBD1 (5 bases). Germline CDR1 SQVTM, CDR2 ANQGSEA. V lost 2 bases to trimming and J lost 8 bases, with 16 bases between them. The CDR3 covers 14 residues. Here the CDR3 DNA reads TGCAGCGTTGAACCCAGAGTCGGGGGTGACACCATATATTTT. It codes for CSVEPRVGGDTIYF.

The CDR3 sequence: CASNSASSYNEQFF. CDR3 nucleotides: TGTGCCAGCAATTCGGCTAGCTCCTACAATGAGCAGTTCTTC. V and J are TRBV2 and TRBJ2-1, with D unclear. CDR1 and CDR2 from the germline V gene are SNHLY and FYNNEI. V gave up 7 bases and J gave up 0 bases, with 10 bases separating them. The CDR3 is made up of 14 amino acids. Using reference TRBV2 and TRBJ2-1 for the parts outside the CDR3, the full variable domain is EPEVTQTPSHQVTQMGQEVILRCVPISNHLYFYWYRQILGQKVEFLVSFYNNEISEKSEIFDDQFSVERPDGSNFTLKIRSTKLEDSAMYFCASNSASSYNEQFFGPGTRLTVL.

This clone has just one count. This chain connects TRBV7-6 to TRBJ1-1; D is unclear. This CDR3 contains 13 residues. CDR1 SGHVS and CDR2 FNYEAQ come from the germline V gene. V dropped 5 bases and J dropped 5 bases, with 12 bases sitting between them. The CDR3 is CASSRTWDTEAFF. Written as DNA, the CDR3 is TGTGCCAGCAGCCGCACGTGGGATACTGAAGCTTTCTTT.

J is TRBJ1-1 and V is TRBV5-6, with D unresolved. With 7 bases removed from V and 2 bases from J, the gap between germline ends came to 15 bases. This CDR3 is 14 amino acids long. Per germline, CDR1 SGHDT and CDR2 YYEEEE. The CDR3 nucleotides read TGTGCCAGCGAGCTGGCGGGCAGAAACACTGAAGCTTTCTTT. It specifies CASELAGRNTEAFF.

This CDR3 reads CASSLSGERQHF. In DNA form, the CDR3 reads TGTGCCAGCAGCCTCTCCGGGGAGCGCCAGCATTTT. This chain uses TRBV7-9 with TRBJ1-5; D is unresolved. V was clipped by 5 bases and J by 12 bases, with 14 bases between them. CDR1 is SEHNR, CDR2 FQNEAQ, per germline (reference sequence). The CDR3 has 12 amino acids.

This clone has just one count. The chain employs TRBV19 and TRBJ1-5; TRBD1 matches at 9 bases. The CDR3 sequence is 14 residues long. Trimming cost V 6 bases and J 7 bases; bases outside gene matches: 7. CDR1 and CDR2 from the germline V gene are LNHDA and SQIVND (reference sequence). CDR3 nucleotide sequence: TGTGCCAGTAGCCAAGGACAGGGGTTCCAGCCCCAGCATTTT. Its protein is CASSQGQGFQPQHF.

The CDR3 DNA is TGTGCCAGTAGACCGACTAGCGGGGGTTCGGGTGAGCAGTTCTTC. This translates into CASRPTSGGSGEQFF. The chain uses TRBV19 and TRBJ2-1; TRBD2 matches at 12 bases. The CDR3 covers 15 residues. V dropped 6 bases and J dropped 9; count of bases not matched to a gene: 9. Germline V gives CDR1 LNHDA, CDR2 SQIVND (reference sequence).

In nucleotides, the CDR3 is TGCAGCGCCTCTATTCCGACAGGGGGCACCAATTGGAATGAAAAACTGTTTTTT. As protein: CSASIPTGGTNWNEKLFF. This chain connects TRBV29-1 to TRBJ1-4, with 10 positions matching TRBD1. Per germline, CDR1 SQVTM and CDR2 ANQGSEA. The CDR3 is 18 residues long. V lost 7 bases to trimming and J lost 5 bases; unmatched junction nucleotides: 19.

The chain joins TRBV7-2 to TRBJ1-2; 8 bases fit TRBD1. The CDR3 runs 15 residues. V dropped 5 bases and J dropped 1; count of bases not matched to a gene: 6. The germline V gene encodes CDR1 SGHTA and CDR2 FQGNSA. The CDR3 sequence is CASSQGQAVNYGYTF. CDR3 in DNA: TGTGCCAGCAGCCAGGGACAGGCTGTTAACTATGGCTACACCTTC.

This chain uses TRBV2 with TRBJ2-7, with 11 bases aligning to TRBD1. This CDR3 has 15 residues. The germline V gene has CDR1 SNHLY and CDR2 FYNNEI. The junction had 7 bases not matched to a gene; V was cut back by 4 bases and J by 5 bases. The DNA for the CDR3 is TGTGCCAGCAGTGTCCCCGGACAGGGGGCCCACGAGCAGTACTTC. Protein sequence: CASSVPGQGAHEQYF. Looking up the rest from reference TRBV2 and TRBJ2-7 gives the full variable domain: EPEVTQTPSHQVTQMGQEVILRCVPISNHLYFYWYRQILGQKVEFLVSFYNNEISEKSEIFDDQFSVERPDGSNFTLKIRSTKLEDSAMYFCASSVPGQGAHEQYFGPGTRLTVT.

The CDR3 sequence is CASSQILGYEQYF. The CDR3 DNA is TGTGCCAGCAGCCAAATTCTCGGCTACGAGCAGTACTTC. The V and J genes are TRBV14 and TRBJ2-7, with no clear D. Germline CDR1 reads SGHDN; CDR2 reads FVKESK. The V and J ends lost 2 bases and 3 bases respectively, with 8 bases between them. The CDR3 contains 13 residues.

CDR3 region: CASSYSGAGSPLHF. DNA for the CDR3: TGTGCCAGCAGTTACTCAGGGGCCGGCTCACCCCTCCACTTT. The gene calls are TRBV6-2 or TRBV6-3 and TRBJ1-6; D might be TRBD1 (5 bases). Trimming stripped 0 bases from V and 10 bases from J, with 10 bases between. Germline CDR1 and CDR2: MNHEY and SVGEGT. The CDR3 sequence is 14 residues long.

The rearrangement uses TRBV5-4 and TRBJ2-5, with 12 bases aligning to TRBD2. CDR1 is SGHNT and CDR2 is YYREEE in the germline V gene (reference sequence). CDR3 size: 17 residues. Trimming took 0 bases from V and 5 from J; bases not matched to a gene: 8. This CDR3 reads CASSLGASGGAMETQYF. In DNA, the CDR3 is TGTGCCAGCAGCTTGGGGGCTAGCGGGGGGGCCATGGAGACCCAGTACTTC.

In its sample, this clone was seen once. The J gene is TRBJ1-2, the V gene TRBV12-5; 9 positions match TRBD1. Per the germline V gene, CDR1 is LGHNT and CDR2 is FRNRAP. The CDR3 is 15 residues long. Losses at the gene ends were 5 bases for V and 2 bases for J; bases not matched to a gene: 6. Here the CDR3 DNA reads TGTGCTAGTGGTCTTGCGGGACAGGGCAACTATGGCTACACCTTC. Encoded protein: CASGLAGQGNYGYTF.

V usage is TRBV19 and J usage is TRBJ1-5; a possible D gene is TRBD1 (5 bases). The ends were cut back, 9 bases at V and 4 bases at J, with 19 bases in the middle. The CDR3 extends over 15 amino acids. CDR1 and CDR2 from the germline V gene are LNHDA and SQIVND (reference sequence). CDR3 sequence reads: CASRDGNLSNQPQHF. The CDR3 nucleotides are TGTGCCAGCAGGGACGGGAACCTCTCTAATCAGCCCCAGCATTTT.

V and J are TRBV6-1 and TRBJ1-1; D not resolved. The length of the CDR3 is 13 residues. The V end lost 2 bases, the J end lost 7 bases, and 11 bases lay between the germline ends. Germline CDR1 MNHNS, CDR2 SASEGT. The CDR3 DNA sequence: TGTGCCAGCAGTGAAAGAGGACGGGGTGAAGCTTTCTTT. This encodes CASSERGRGEAFF.

V is TRBV19 and J is TRBJ1-6, with D uncertain. CDR1 LNHDA and CDR2 SQIVND come from the germline V gene (reference sequence). V was trimmed by 6 bases and J by 0 bases, leaving 9 bases between them. CDR3 size: 15 residues. The DNA of the CDR3 is TGTGCCAGTAGCGAGATGAGCTCCTATAATTCACCCCTCCACTTT. Protein product: CASSEMSSYNSPLHF.